These 18 T cell receptor beta chains were all obtained from the same sample, sequenced in a study of CD8 T cell repertoires and HIV-1 epitope variants (dated by TCRdb to 2020 to 2022). The library was produced with the immunoSEQ multiplex PCR assay. Entries here come from immuneACCESS through TCRdb and include only in-frame sequences with V and J called. Some clones fail to appear in such tables; in the studies checked, an unresolved V gene covers under half of the shortfall, and the cause of the remainder is unknown. The sample data list about 3,900 clones, and 65% to 80% of these were observed just once. The biggest ten clones account for roughly 48% of the sample. Which antigens these TCRs recognize remains unknown. Sequences were obtained from cultured CD8+ T cells derived from PBMCs. All receptors come from a male donor with HIV.

The chain has TRBV28 and TRBJ2-7; D may be TRBD1 (5 bases). This CDR3 contains 14 residues. V was shortened by 7 bases and J by 0 bases, with 13 bases between the two germline ends. CDR1 and CDR2 (germline): MDHEN, SYDVKM. The CDR3 coding sequence is TGTGCCAGCATGGGGCCCTCGAGCTCCTACGAGCAGTACTTC. Protein sequence: CASMGPSSSYEQYF.

The chain uses TRBV27 and TRBJ2-7; either TRBD1 or TRBD2 may fit D (7 bases each). Germline V gene data show CDR1 as MNHEY and CDR2 as SMNVEV (reference sequence). This CDR3 region has 15 residues. Trimming removed 7 bases from V and 3 bases from J, with 19 bases in between. The CDR3 coding sequence is TGTGCCAGCACTCCTGGGGGGGACAGCAACTACGAGCAGTACTTC. It yields the protein CASTPGGDSNYEQYF.

The V gene is TRBV7-6, the J gene TRBJ2-1, with a possible D match to TRBD2 (5 bases). The CDR3 sequence is 14 residues long. From germline, CDR1 is SGHVS and CDR2 FNYEAQ. Trimming stripped 5 bases from V and 2 bases from J, with 10 bases between. The CDR3 sequence is CASSPEGPYNEQFF. DNA for the CDR3: TGTGCCAGCAGCCCTGAGGGCCCCTACAATGAGCAGTTCTTC. Full variable domain (outside the CDR3, taken from reference TRBV7-6 and TRBJ2-1): GAGVSQSPRYKVTKRGQDVALRCDPISGHVSLYWYRQALGQGPEFLTYFNYEAQQDKSGLPNDRFSAERPEGSISTLTIQRTEQRDSAMYRCASSPEGPYNEQFFGPGTRLTVL.

The chain is built from TRBV5-6 and TRBJ2-2; 10 nucleotides line up with TRBD2. V was pared by 2 bases and J by 1 base, with 2 bases of the junction left unmatched. The germline V gene has CDR1 SGHDT and CDR2 YYEEEE. The CDR3 has 16 amino acids. Here the CDR3 reads CASSLRLAGNTGELFF. CDR3 in DNA: TGTGCCAGCAGCTTAAGACTAGCGGGGAACACCGGGGAGCTGTTTTTT.

The chain combines TRBV10-3 with TRBJ2-1; D possibly corresponds to TRBD1 (5 bases). The CDR3 runs to 13 residues. The ends were cut back, 5 bases at V and 5 bases at J, with 10 bases in the middle. Germline values: CDR1 ENHRY, CDR2 SYGVKD. The CDR3 is CAISQTGDNEQFF. Written as DNA, the CDR3 is TGTGCCATCAGTCAAACAGGAGACAATGAGCAGTTCTTC.

The CDR3 DNA reads as TGTGCCAGCAGTTACTCGACTAGCGCCTACGAGCAGTACTTC. This translates into CASSYSTSAYEQYF. This chain uses TRBV6-6 with TRBJ2-7, with 8 bases identical to TRBD2. Per the germline V gene, CDR1 is MNHNY and CDR2 is SVGAGI (reference sequence). CDR3 length: 14 amino acids. The V segment lost 0 bases and the J segment 2 bases; nucleotides outside the gene matches: 0.

The chain recombines TRBV5-4 with TRBJ2-7; no clear D. CDR1 SGHNT and CDR2 YYREEE come from the germline V gene (reference sequence). The CDR3 spans 14 residues. The V end was cut by 0 bases, the J end by 2 bases, with 9 bases between. CDR3 sequence: CASSLGERPYEQYF. Here the CDR3 DNA reads TGTGCCAGCAGCTTGGGGGAACGTCCCTACGAGCAGTACTTC.

This chain links TRBV28 with TRBJ2-5; 12 nucleotides line up with TRBD1. Trimming at V came to 4 bases and at J to 5 bases, leaving 8 bases not matched to a gene. The CDR3 is 16 residues long. The germline gives CDR1 MDHEN, CDR2 SYDVKM. As DNA, the CDR3 is TGTGCCAGCAGTTCGGGACAGGGGGCTGGATGGGAGACCCAGTACTTC. Translated: CASSSGQGAGWETQYF.

The V gene is TRBV12-2, the J gene TRBJ1-4. TRBV12-2 is a known pseudogene. The CDR3 has 14 amino acids. The CDR3 nucleotides read TGTGCAAGTCGCTTAGCGCTTGGTAATGAAAAACTGTTTTTT. Protein product: CASRLALGNEKLFF.

CDR3 in amino acids: CASSDVNTEAFF. The DNA of the CDR3 is TGTGCCAGTAGTGACGTAAACACTGAAGCTTTCTTT. The V gene is TRBV19, the J gene TRBJ1-1; no clear D gene. The CDR3 spans 12 residues. With 5 bases removed from V and 2 bases from J, the gap between germline ends came to 6 bases. Germline V gives CDR1 LNHDA, CDR2 SQIVND (reference sequence). Looking up the rest from reference TRBV19 and TRBJ1-1 gives the full variable domain: DGGITQSPKYLFRKEGQNVTLSCEQNLNHDAMYWYRQDPGQGLRLIYYSQIVNDFQKGDIAEGYSVSREKKESFPLTVTSAQKNPTAFYLCASSDVNTEAFFGQGTRLTVV.

This clone was detected only once. This chain joins TRBV10-3 and TRBJ1-1, with 7 bases that match TRBD1. The germline gives CDR1 ENHRY, CDR2 SYGVKD. Trimming cost V 4 bases and J 7 bases; bases outside gene matches: 15. This CDR3 is 16 amino acids long. CDR3 coding DNA: TGTGCCATCAGTGCCGGAGACGCGGGGACAGCTGATGAAGCTTTCTTT. This codes for CAISAGDAGTADEAFF.

On this clone: At one boundary the junction diverges from the germline segment, which might be a read error. The V gene is TRBV5-4, the J gene TRBJ1-2; D is unclear. Per germline, CDR1 SGHNT and CDR2 YYREEE (reference sequence). The CDR3 runs to 16 residues. The chain's CDR3 is CASSQDPVELDYGYTF. The CDR3 coding sequence is TGCGCCAGCAGCCAAGATCCCGTCGAACTCGACTATGGCTACACCTTC.

The rearrangement joins TRBV28 to TRBJ2-3; maybe TRBD2 (7 bases). The ends were cut back, 3 bases at V and 4 bases at J, with 26 bases in the middle. This CDR3 comprises 19 residues. Germline CDR1 MDHEN, CDR2 SYDVKM. The CDR3 DNA reads TGTGCCAGCAGTTTCCCCTCCTCGGGGGGCGGGACAAGTGCAGATACGCAGTATTTT. Translated, it gives CASSFPSSGGGTSADTQYF.

The chain employs TRBV6-5 and TRBJ2-7; TRBD1 matches 7 bases. CDR3 length: 14 amino acids. From germline, CDR1 is MNHEY and CDR2 SVGAGI. V dropped 8 bases and J dropped 2; count of bases not matched to a gene: 9. CDR3 amino acids: CASSYLQGAYEQYF. DNA of the CDR3: TGTGCCAGCTCCTACCTGCAGGGGGCCTACGAGCAGTACTTC.

The gene calls are TRBV9 and TRBJ2-7; 8 bases agree with TRBD1. Germline CDR1 is SGDLS and CDR2 is YYNGEE. Trimming at V came to 0 bases and at J to 3 bases, leaving 2 bases not matched to a gene. The CDR3 consists of 14 residues. CDR3 region: CASSVEGTGYEQYF. CDR3 sequence (DNA): TGTGCCAGCAGCGTAGAGGGGACAGGCTACGAGCAGTACTTC.

This chain joins TRBV5-6 and TRBJ1-5; perhaps TRBD1 as D (6 bases). The CDR3 totals 14 residues. Between the trimmed V and J ends, which lost 0 bases and 5 bases, there was a span of 9 bases. Germline CDR1 SGHDT, CDR2 YYEEEE. CDR3 protein: CASSLGQVDQPQHF. Here the CDR3 DNA reads TGTGCCAGCAGCTTGGGACAGGTCGATCAGCCCCAGCATTTT. The full variable domain, completed using reference TRBV5-6 and TRBJ1-5, is DAGVTQSPTHLIKTRGQQVTLRCSPKSGHDTVSWYQQALGQGPQFIFQYYEEEERQRGNFPDRFSGHQFPNYSSELNVNALLLGDSALYLCASSLGQVDQPQHFGDGTRLSIL.

The J gene is TRBJ2-7, the V gene TRBV13; D may be TRBD2 (7 bases). The germline V and J ends were trimmed by 5 bases and 2 bases, with 13 bases remaining between them. Germline CDR1 is PRHDT and CDR2 is FYEKMQ (reference sequence). The CDR3 extends over 14 amino acids. The CDR3 loop is CASSGEGETYEQYF. CDR3 coding DNA: TGTGCCAGCAGCGGGGAGGGGGAGACCTACGAGCAGTACTTC. Based on the CDR3 plus reference TRBV13 and TRBJ2-7, the full variable domain is AAGVIQSPRHLIKEKRETATLKCYPIPRHDTVYWYQQGPGQDPQFLISFYEKMQSDKGSIPDRFSAQQFSDYHSELNMSSLELGDSALYFCASSGEGETYEQYFGPGTRLTVT.

The DNA of the CDR3 is TGTGCCAGTAGTATCGACGGGAGCTCCTACAATGAGCAGTTCTTC. This encodes CASSIDGSSYNEQFF. The chain employs TRBV19 and TRBJ2-1; D possibly corresponds to TRBD2 (6 bases). V lost 3 bases and J lost 0, with 9 bases in between. Germline assignment: CDR1 LNHDA and CDR2 SQIVND (reference sequence). The CDR3 extends over 15 amino acids.